The 10 T cell receptor beta chains below were found in one sample sequenced in a study of human T cells and chemical hapten exposure. One entry per CDR3 protein results from TCRdb running MiXCR on the RACE reads. The data show over 70,000 distinct CDR3 sequences, 12% to 15% seen once. Sample time point: pre-sensitization, week 0. This sample's treatment: therapeutic diphenylcyclopropenone sensitization with weekly scalp DPC. The sequencing here drew on whole blood, taken in connection with sensitization to the hapten diphenylcyclopropenone (DPC). These receptors originate from a woman aged 50 to 65 with alopecia areata. Some clones in this sample may be carry-over from other donors' samples.

This clonotype was detected only a few times. The genes are TRBV10-3 and TRBJ1-1, with no clear D. The CDR3 contains 14 residues. With 4 bases removed from V and 5 bases from J, the gap between germline ends came to 14 bases. From germline, CDR1 is ENHRY and CDR2 SYGVKD. The CDR3: CAISVRLPATEAFF. DNA of the CDR3: TGTGCCATCAGTGTCAGACTACCAGCTACTGAAGCTTTCTTT.

This clonotype has a count of ten or more. J is TRBJ2-5 and V is TRBV24-1; 10 positions match TRBD2. CDR3 length: 15 amino acids. Germline V gene sequence: CDR1 KGHDR, CDR2 SFDVKD. V lost 5 bases to trimming and J lost 6 bases; unmatched junction nucleotides: 8. The CDR3 spells CATSAGTSDPKTQYF. In nucleotides, the CDR3 is TGTGCCACCAGTGCGGGGACTAGCGACCCTAAGACCCAGTACTTC.

This rearrangement joins TRBV4-1 to TRBJ2-6, with D tentatively TRBD2 (5 bases). The CDR3 runs 17 residues. Germline assignment: CDR1 MGHRA and CDR2 YSYEKL. V was pared by 0 bases and J by 0 bases, with 9 bases between. CDR3 amino acids: CASSQEVGSSGANVLTF. The CDR3, as DNA: TGCGCCAGCAGCCAAGAAGTTGGGAGCTCTGGGGCCAACGTCCTGACTTTC.

The chain employs TRBV11-2 and TRBJ2-2; no firm D call. Germline CDR1 and CDR2: SGHAT and FQNNGV. This CDR3 spans 15 amino acids. V was shortened by 7 bases and J by 0 bases, with 12 bases between the two germline ends. The CDR3 DNA sequence: TGTGCCAGCACCTGGGCATTCGCGAACACCGGGGAGCTGTTTTTT. This gives the protein CASTWAFANTGELFF.

Details on this clonotype: A read error is likely, as this CDR3 ends without the conserved phenylalanine or tryptophan. The genes are TRBV18 and TRBJ2-7; D gene unclear. V lost 5 bases and J lost 3, with 11 bases in between. The CDR3 is 13 residues long. Germline V gene data show CDR1 as KGHSH and CDR2 as LQKENI. This CDR3 reads CASSSSPIYEQYS. The CDR3 DNA is TGTGCCAGCTCATCCAGCCCGATCTACGAGCAGTACTCC.

The table lists this clonotype with a few counts. The chain couples TRBV18 to TRBJ2-1; TRBD2 matches 9 bases. J was trimmed by 7 bases and V by 0 bases; bases with no gene match: 7. This CDR3 spans 16 amino acids. Germline-derived CDR1 and CDR2 are KGHSH and LQKENI. In nucleotides, the CDR3 is TGTGCCAGCTCACCACCCGGGCTAGCGGGAACTAATGAGCAGTTCTTC. This codes for CASSPPGLAGTNEQFF.

At least ten counts were recorded for this clonotype. The chain has TRBV12-3 or TRBV12-4 and TRBJ2-7; no clear D gene. The CDR3 consists of 13 residues. The V end was cut by 8 bases, the J end by 3 bases, with 14 bases between. CDR3 sequence reads: CASQHGRFYEQYF. Written as DNA, the CDR3 is TGTGCCAGCCAGCACGGACGTTTCTACGAGCAGTACTTC.

This clonotype was counted a few times. The chain links TRBV5-1 to TRBJ1-2; D unresolved. The CDR3 covers 13 residues. Per the germline V gene, CDR1 is SGHRS and CDR2 is YFSETQ. V dropped 4 bases and J dropped 5 bases, with 12 bases sitting between them. CDR3 residues: CASSRTETYGYTF. In DNA, the CDR3 is TGCGCCAGCAGCCGGACGGAGACATATGGCTACACCTTC. Combining the CDR3 with reference TRBV5-1 and TRBJ1-2 gives the whole variable domain KAGVTQTPRYLIKTRGQQVTLSCSPISGHRSVSWYQQTPGQGLQFLFEYFSETQRNKGNFPGRFSGRQFSNSRSEMNVSTLELGDSALYLCASSRTETYGYTFGSGTRLTVV.

The chain links TRBV27 to TRBJ2-4; 10 nucleotides agree with TRBD2. The CDR3 contains 15 residues. Trimming cost V 5 bases and J 3 bases; bases outside gene matches: 4. Germline V gene lookup returns CDR1 MNHEY and CDR2 SMNVEV (reference sequence). The CDR3, as DNA: TGTGCCAGCAGTCAACGGACTAGCGGCAAAAACATTCAGTACTTC. Protein product: CASSQRTSGKNIQYF.

The CDR3 is CASSSGLGRLAGINEQFF. CDR3 in DNA: TGCGCCAGCAGCTCGGGGCTGGGGCGACTAGCGGGAATCAATGAGCAGTTCTTC. The chain employs TRBV4-3 and TRBJ2-1; 11 bases line up with TRBD2. Trimming cost V 5 bases and J 6 bases; bases outside gene matches: 15. The germline V gene has CDR1 LGHNA and CDR2 YSLEER. This CDR3 has 18 amino acids.